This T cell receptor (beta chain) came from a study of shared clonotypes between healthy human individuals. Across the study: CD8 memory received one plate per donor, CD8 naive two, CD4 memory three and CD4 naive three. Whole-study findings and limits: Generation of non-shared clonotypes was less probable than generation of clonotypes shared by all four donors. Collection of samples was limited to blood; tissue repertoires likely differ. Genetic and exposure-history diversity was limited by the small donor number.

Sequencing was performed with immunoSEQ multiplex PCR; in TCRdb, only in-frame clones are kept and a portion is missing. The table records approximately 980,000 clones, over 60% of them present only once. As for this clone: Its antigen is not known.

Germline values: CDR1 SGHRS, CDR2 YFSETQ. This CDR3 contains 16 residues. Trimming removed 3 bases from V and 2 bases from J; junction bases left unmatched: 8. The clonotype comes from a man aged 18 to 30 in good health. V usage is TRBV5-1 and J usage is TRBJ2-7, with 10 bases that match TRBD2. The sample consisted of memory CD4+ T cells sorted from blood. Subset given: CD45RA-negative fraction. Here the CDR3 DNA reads TGCGCCAGCAGCTCCGATTTGCTAGCGGGGGCCTACGAGCAGTACTTC. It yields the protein CASSSDLLAGAYEQYF.